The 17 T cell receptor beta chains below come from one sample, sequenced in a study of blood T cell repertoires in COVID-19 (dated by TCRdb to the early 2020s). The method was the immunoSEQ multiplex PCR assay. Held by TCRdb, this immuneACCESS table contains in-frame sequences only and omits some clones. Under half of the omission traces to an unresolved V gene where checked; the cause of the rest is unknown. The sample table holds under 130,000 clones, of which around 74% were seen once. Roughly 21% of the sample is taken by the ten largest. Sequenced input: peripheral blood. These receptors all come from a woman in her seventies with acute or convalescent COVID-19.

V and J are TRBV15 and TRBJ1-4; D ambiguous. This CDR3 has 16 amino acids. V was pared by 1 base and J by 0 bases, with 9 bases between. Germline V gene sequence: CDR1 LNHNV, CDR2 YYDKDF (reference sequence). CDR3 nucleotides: TGTGCCACCAGCAGAGTAATCAGTACAACTAATGAAAAACTGTTTTTT. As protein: CATSRVISTTNEKLFF.

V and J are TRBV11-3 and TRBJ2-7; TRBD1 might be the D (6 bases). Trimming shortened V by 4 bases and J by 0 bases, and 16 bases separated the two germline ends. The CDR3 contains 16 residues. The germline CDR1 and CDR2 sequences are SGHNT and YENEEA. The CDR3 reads CASSCYRVRRSYEQYF. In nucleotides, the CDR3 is TGTGCCAGCAGCTGTTACAGGGTGCGGCGCTCCTACGAGCAGTACTTC. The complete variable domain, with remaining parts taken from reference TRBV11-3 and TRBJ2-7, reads EAGVVQSPRYKIIEKKQPVAFWCNPISGHNTLYWYLQNLGQGPELLIRYENEEAVDDSQLPKDRFSAERLKGVDSTLKIQPAELGDSAVYLCASSCYRVRRSYEQYFGPGTRLTVT.

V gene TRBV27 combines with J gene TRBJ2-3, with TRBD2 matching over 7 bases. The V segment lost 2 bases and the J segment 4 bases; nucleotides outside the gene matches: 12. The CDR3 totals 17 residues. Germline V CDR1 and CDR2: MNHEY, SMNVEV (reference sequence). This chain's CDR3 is CASSLASGRGYPDTQYF. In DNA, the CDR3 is TGTGCCAGCAGTTTAGCCTCCGGGCGGGGGTACCCAGATACGCAGTATTTT.

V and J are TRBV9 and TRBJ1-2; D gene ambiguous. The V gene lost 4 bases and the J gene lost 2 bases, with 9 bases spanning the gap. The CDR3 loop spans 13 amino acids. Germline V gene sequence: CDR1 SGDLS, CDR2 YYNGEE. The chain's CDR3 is CASSQDGNYGYTF. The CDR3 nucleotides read TGTGCCAGCAGCCAAGACGGGAACTATGGCTACACCTTC.

The CDR3 reads CAQRTGGNNSPLHF. CDR3 nucleotide sequence: TGTGCCCAAAGGACAGGGGGTAATAATTCACCCCTCCACTTT. This chain links TRBV30 with TRBJ1-6; 10 bases line up with TRBD1. The J segment lost 5 bases and the V segment lost 8 bases, leaving 6 bases of the junction unmatched. The V gene's germline CDR1 is GTSNPN and CDR2 SVGIG (reference sequence). The CDR3 is made up of 14 amino acids.

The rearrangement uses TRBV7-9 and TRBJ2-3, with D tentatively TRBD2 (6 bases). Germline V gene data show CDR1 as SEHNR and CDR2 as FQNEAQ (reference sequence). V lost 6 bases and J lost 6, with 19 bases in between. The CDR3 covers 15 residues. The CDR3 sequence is CASSFDSAGRDTQYF. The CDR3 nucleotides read TGTGCCAGCAGTTTCGACAGCGCAGGGAGGGATACGCAGTATTTT.

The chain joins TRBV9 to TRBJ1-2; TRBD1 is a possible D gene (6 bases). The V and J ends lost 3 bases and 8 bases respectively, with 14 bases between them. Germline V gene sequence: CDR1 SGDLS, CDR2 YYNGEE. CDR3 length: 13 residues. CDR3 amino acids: CASSALQGSGYTF. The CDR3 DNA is TGTGCCAGCAGCGCCCTACAGGGAAGCGGCTACACCTTC.

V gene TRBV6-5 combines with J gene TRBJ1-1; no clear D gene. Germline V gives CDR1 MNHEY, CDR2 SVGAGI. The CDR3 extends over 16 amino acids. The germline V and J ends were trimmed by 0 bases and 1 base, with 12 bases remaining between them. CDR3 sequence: CASSYSTVRTNTEAFF. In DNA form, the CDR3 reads TGTGCCAGCAGTTACTCCACCGTGAGAACGAACACTGAAGCTTTCTTT.

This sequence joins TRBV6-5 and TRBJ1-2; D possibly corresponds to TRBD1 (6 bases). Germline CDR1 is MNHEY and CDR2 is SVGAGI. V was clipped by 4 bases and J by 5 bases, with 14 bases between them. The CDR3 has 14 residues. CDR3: CASSSPGTTYGYTF. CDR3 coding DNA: TGTGCCAGCAGTTCCCCCGGGACAACGTATGGCTACACCTTC.

CDR3 residues: CASSLNGGSYNEQFF. CDR3 nucleotides: TGTGCCAGCAGCTTGAACGGGGGGTCCTACAATGAGCAGTTCTTC. V and J are TRBV5-4 and TRBJ2-1; the match to TRBD2 covers 7 bases. The V gene end was trimmed by 1 base and the J gene end by 1 base; junction bases not matched to a gene: 2. This CDR3 spans 15 amino acids. Germline values: CDR1 SGHNT, CDR2 YYREEE (reference sequence).

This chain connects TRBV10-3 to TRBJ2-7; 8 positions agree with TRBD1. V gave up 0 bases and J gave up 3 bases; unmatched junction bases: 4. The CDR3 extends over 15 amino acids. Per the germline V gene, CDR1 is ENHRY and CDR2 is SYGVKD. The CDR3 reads CAISESLGQGYEQYF. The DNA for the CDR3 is TGTGCCATCAGTGAGTCACTCGGACAGGGCTACGAGCAGTACTTC.

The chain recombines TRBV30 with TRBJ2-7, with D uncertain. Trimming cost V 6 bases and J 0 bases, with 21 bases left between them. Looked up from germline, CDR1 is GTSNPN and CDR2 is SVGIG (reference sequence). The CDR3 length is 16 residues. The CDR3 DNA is TGTGCCTGCCTACGTTCCGGAGTCCAAAGCTCCTACGAGCAGTACTTC. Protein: CACLRSGVQSSYEQYF.

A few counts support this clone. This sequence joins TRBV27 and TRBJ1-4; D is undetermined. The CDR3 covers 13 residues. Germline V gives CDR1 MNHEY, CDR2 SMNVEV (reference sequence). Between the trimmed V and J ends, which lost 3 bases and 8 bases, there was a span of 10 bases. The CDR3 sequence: CASSFSGREKLFF. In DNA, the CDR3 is TGTGCCAGCAGTTTCAGTGGGAGGGAAAAACTGTTTTTT.

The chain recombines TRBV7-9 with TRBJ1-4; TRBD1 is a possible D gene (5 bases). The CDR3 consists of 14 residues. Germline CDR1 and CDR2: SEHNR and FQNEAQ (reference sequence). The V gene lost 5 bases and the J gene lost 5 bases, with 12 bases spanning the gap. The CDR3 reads CASSRGQSNEKLFF. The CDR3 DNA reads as TGTGCCAGCAGCCGCGGACAATCAAATGAAAAACTGTTTTTT.

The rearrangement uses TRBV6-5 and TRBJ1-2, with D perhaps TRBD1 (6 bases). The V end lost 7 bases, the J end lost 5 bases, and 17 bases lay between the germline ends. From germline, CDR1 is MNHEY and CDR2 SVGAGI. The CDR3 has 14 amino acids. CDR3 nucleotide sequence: TGTGCCAGCAAGACAGGTGGGCGACCGTATGGCTACACCTTC. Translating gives CASKTGGRPYGYTF.

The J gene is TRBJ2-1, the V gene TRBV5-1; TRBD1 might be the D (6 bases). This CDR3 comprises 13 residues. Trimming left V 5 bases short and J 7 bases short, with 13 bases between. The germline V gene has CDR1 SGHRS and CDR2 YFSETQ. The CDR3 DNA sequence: TGCGCCAGCAGTTTACAGGGTGAGAATGAGCAGTTCTTC. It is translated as CASSLQGENEQFF.

The CDR3 spells CASSFRQGEQETQYF. DNA of the CDR3: TGTGCCAGCAGCTTCCGACAGGGCGAACAAGAGACCCAGTACTTC. The gene calls are TRBV7-9 and TRBJ2-5; 7 positions agree with TRBD1. Germline V gene lookup returns CDR1 SEHNR and CDR2 FQNEAQ (reference sequence). CDR3 length: 15 residues. The J segment lost 2 bases and the V segment lost 3 bases, leaving 6 bases of the junction unmatched.